The clone carrying this TCR beta chain was counted a few times. Per the authors' pipeline: By means of reference gene primer amplification, nucleated cell counts were estimated. Clones were sequenced by immunoSEQ multiplex PCR, and TCRdb holds only the in-frame ones, with some missing. V, J and clone size were drawn from that table, and D and trimming were deduced from the DNA. The table has approximately 230,000 clones, 86% seen once; the top ten hold approximately 2%. The data originate from a study of blood T cell repertoires in COVID-19. On the study more broadly: The origin of the acute and convalescent COVID-19 samples was the United States, Italy and Spain.

The germline V gene has CDR1 SGHKS and CDR2 YYEKEE (reference sequence). Germline trimming cut 3 bases from V and 10 bases from J; bases unmatched to any gene: 7. The length of the CDR3 is 14 residues. The TCR sequence derives from a man aged 30-40 years who had recovered from COVID-19. The sample comprised peripheral blood. The chain carries TRBV5-5 and TRBJ1-6, with 7 bases that match TRBD1. The CDR3 here is CASSSAGGRSPLHF. The CDR3 bases are TGTGCCAGCAGCTCGGCAGGGGGAAGATCACCCCTCCACTTT. Complete variable domain (other parts from reference TRBV5-5 and TRBJ1-6): DAGVTQSPTHLIKTRGQQVTLRCSPISGHKSVSWYQQVLGQGPQFIFQYYEKEERGRGNFPDRFSARQFPNYSSELNVNALLLGDSALYLCASSSAGGRSPLHFGNGTRLTVT.